The entry below describes one TCR beta chain. Its antigen is currently not known. Base quality data are lacking; no much larger clone is found one base away. For CDR1 and CDR2, the germline V gene lists LGHNT and FRNRAP. The CDR3 numbers 17 residues from cysteine through phenylalanine. Only the CDR3 part of the read is kept: 51 bases, read in frame from the first base. The junction shows trimming of 0 bases on V and 5 bases on J, and the gene matches do not reach 12 bases of it. The CDR3 regions of human TCRbeta chains were subjected to immunosequencing. The authors' analysis ran thus. Repertoire TCRs were checked for matches against a reference library of SARS-CoV-2-specific TCRs that had been generated using the MIRA antigen-specificity platform. Breadth was defined as the fraction of unique TCRs that were SARS-CoV-2-associated, and depth was defined as the fraction of total T cells that were SARS-CoV-2-associated. Each spike-specific TCR was assigned to its reactive spike region and to a CD4 or CD8 class using the MIRA data. Log10-transformed breadth and depth values were compared by one-way ANOVA with Sidak's multiple comparisons tests. TCRdb's version of the immuneACCESS table is confined to in-frame rearrangements and falls short of the full clone set. An unresolved V gene accounts for under half of the shortfall where checked; the remainder is of unknown origin. V and J calls and clone size are given by that table; D and trimming were obtained from the DNA. Recorded for this sample are around 120,000 clones; roughly 91% of them occurred a single time. Around 10% of the sample is taken by the ten largest.

This record comes from a study of T cell responses to AZD1222 COVID-19 vaccine (dated by TCRdb to about 2021). As for the study more broadly: A total of 233 trial participants underwent TCR sequencing, of whom 200 to 220 had received two doses of AZD1222 and some 25 had received two doses of the MenACWY control vaccine. Trial participants were enrolled by age into 18-55, 56-69 and 70-plus year subgroups, with about 150, 28 and 57 TCR-sequenced participants respectively.

The sample's time point, from its label and the paper: baseline before first vaccination. This specimen's treatment or condition label, per the study, means: meningococcal conjugate vaccine given as trial control. Samples from vaccinated people were obtained from the UK trials COV001 and COV002, which included a single-blind randomized controlled phase 2/3 trial of AZD1222 (ChAdOx1 nCoV-19) in healthy adults. Trial participant PBMC samples were collected at day 0 and day 28 after the second dose for TCRbeta chain sequencing. General conclusions and limits of the study: Reportedly, almost half of the unique spike-specific TCRs recognized epitopes lying outside the regions that are mutated in the B.1.351 and B.1.1.7 variants. Conclusions about previously exposed vaccinees are limited because only five to seven AZD1222 recipients were SARS-CoV-2 seropositive at baseline. Participants were mostly white British, with more females than males. The authors suggested clonal diversity may have been underestimated. The whole spike protein was spanned by vaccine-associated CD4 TCRs, and dominant responses were seen in regions 160-218 and 743-854. The 56-69-year group was small, and its depth increase did not reach significance, likely because of low power. Because no day 14 peak-response samples were available, the repertoires could be characterized only after the peak T cell response. After two AZD1222 doses, both the breadth and the depth of spike-specific TCRs were significantly higher than at day 0 and than in MenACWY recipients.

This TCR derives from an adult in good health. The receptor chain draws on TRBV12-5 and TRBJ2-7, with 8 bases aligning to TRBD1. This specimen was peripheral blood, taken on day 0 of MenACWY control vaccination. The CDR3 protein: CASGLVVRTGFFNEQYF. The bases read TGTGCTAGTGGTTTGGTAGTACGGACAGGGTTTTTCAACGAGCAGTACTTC.